This T cell receptor (beta chain) was sequenced in a study of blood T cell repertoires in COVID-19. Study context: PBMCs, B-cell-depleted T cells, or T cells were the source of the cDNA or gDNA that made up the material.

Germline loops: CDR1 SEHNR, CDR2 FQNEAQ (reference sequence). Trimming stripped 5 bases from V and 7 bases from J, with 17 bases between. This CDR3 has 15 amino acids. Some clones are missing from TCRdb's copy, which holds only in-frame ones; the method was immunoSEQ multiplex PCR. Seen here are roughly 200,000 clones, roughly 90% observed once, and the top ten hold more than 1.5%. The sequence came from a man in his 70s with acute or convalescent COVID-19. The sequencing input was peripheral blood. V usage is TRBV7-9 and J usage is TRBJ1-4, with D possibly matching TRBD1 (5 bases). CDR3 DNA sequence: TGTGCCAGCAGCCCCAAGTCCGGGGGTGGTGAAAAACTGTTTTTT. Translated: CASSPKSGGGEKLFF.